Below are 18 T cell receptor beta chains sequenced from a single sample in a study of human T cells and chemical hapten exposure. The time point: pre-sensitization, week 0. As to treatment: therapeutic diphenylcyclopropenone sensitization with weekly scalp DPC. TCRdb recomputed calls from the RACE reads with MiXCR, one row per CDR3 protein. The sample lists tens of thousands of distinct CDR3 sequences; 9.9% were seen once. The sequenced sample was whole blood, obtained in connection with sensitization to the hapten diphenylcyclopropenone (DPC). These receptors originate from a man aged 40-49 years with alopecia areata. Some clones in this sample may be carry-over from other donors' samples.

In its sample, this clonotype was seen a few times. The CDR3 protein is CASRVLSLGKGDTGELFF. CDR3 DNA: TGTGCCAGCCGAGTCCTCTCGTTGGGAAAAGGGGACACCGGGGAGCTGTTTTTT. The V gene is TRBV19, the J gene TRBJ2-2, with D perhaps TRBD1 (5 bases). The CDR3 runs to 18 residues. The V gene's germline CDR1 is LNHDA and CDR2 SQIVND (reference sequence). V was pared by 9 bases and J by 3 bases, with 26 bases between.

This clonotype was detected ten times or more. This chain connects TRBV6-5 to TRBJ1-3, with D maybe TRBD1 (5 bases). V was trimmed by 3 bases and J by 1 base, leaving 10 bases between them. Germline V lookup: CDR1 MNHEY, CDR2 SVGAGI. This CDR3 is 15 amino acids long. The CDR3 here is CASSYWGESGNTIYF. The CDR3 nucleotides read TGTGCCAGCAGTTATTGGGGGGAGTCTGGAAACACCATATATTTT.

In this sample, this clonotype turned up many times. The CDR3 spells CASSLNPPATNEKLFF. Written as DNA, the CDR3 is TGTGCCAGCAGCTTAAACCCGCCAGCAACTAATGAAAAACTGTTTTTT. The chain combines TRBV7-2 with TRBJ1-4; the D is unclear. The germline CDR1 and CDR2 sequences are SGHTA and FQGNSA. CDR3 size: 16 residues. Between the trimmed V and J ends, which lost 2 bases and 0 bases, there was a span of 10 bases.

This clonotype was seen a few times. The chain links TRBV7-9 to TRBJ2-1, with 15 bases matching TRBD2. CDR3 size: 18 residues. Germline lookup yields CDR1 SEHNR and CDR2 FQNEAQ (reference sequence). V dropped 4 bases and J dropped 3; count of bases not matched to a gene: 7. CDR3 sequence (DNA): TGTGCCAGCAGCTCAAGTCCGGGACTAGCGGGAGGCTACAATGAGCAGTTCTTC. Residues: CASSSSPGLAGGYNEQFF.

This clonotype was seen a few times. This sequence joins TRBV7-8 and TRBJ1-6, with 10 bases fitting TRBD1. This CDR3 is built from 17 residues. Germline assignment: CDR1 SGHVS and CDR2 FQNEAQ. V shed 5 bases and J 5 bases; nucleotides not matched to a gene: 9. CDR3: CASSLPGQGSDNSPLHF. CDR3 DNA sequence: TGTGCCAGCAGCCTACCGGGACAGGGGTCCGATAATTCACCCCTCCACTTT. Full variable domain (remainder filled in from reference TRBV7-8 and TRBJ1-6): GAGVSQSPRYKVAKRGQDVALRCDPISGHVSLFWYQQALGQGPEFLTYFQNEAQLDKSGLPSDRFFAERPEGSVSTLKIQRTQQEDSAVYLCASSLPGQGSDNSPLHFGNGTRLTVT.

The table lists this clonotype with a few counts. The J gene is TRBJ2-7, the V gene TRBV6-1; 9 positions agree with TRBD1. Trimming cost V 6 bases and J 1 base; bases outside gene matches: 7. Germline V lookup: CDR1 MNHNS, CDR2 SASEGT. The length of the CDR3 is 15 residues. CDR3 sequence (DNA): TGTGCCAGCAGCCAGCGGGACAGGGTATCCTACGAGCAGTACTTC. As protein: CASSQRDRVSYEQYF.

At least ten counts were recorded for this clonotype. The V gene is TRBV7-2, the J gene TRBJ2-2; 8 bases agree with TRBD2. The germline V gene has CDR1 SGHTA and CDR2 FQGNSA. Trimming cost V 2 bases and J 0 bases; bases outside gene matches: 14. This CDR3 has 20 amino acids. The CDR3 region is CASSLRVISGVRSNTGELFF. The CDR3 nucleotides read TGTGCCAGCAGCTTACGGGTTATTAGCGGGGTGAGATCGAACACCGGGGAGCTGTTTTTT. Looking up the rest from reference TRBV7-2 and TRBJ2-2 gives the full variable domain: GAGVSQSPSNKVTEKGKDVELRCDPISGHTALYWYRQSLGQGLEFLIYFQGNSAPDKSGLPSDRFSAERTGGSVSTLTIQRTQQEDSAVYLCASSLRVISGVRSNTGELFFGEGSRLTVL.

This clonotype turned up a few times. The chain recombines TRBV4-3 with TRBJ2-1, with 9 bases identical to TRBD2. CDR1 and CDR2 from the germline V gene are LGHNA and YSLEER. This CDR3 region has 15 residues. V dropped 0 bases and J dropped 5; count of bases not matched to a gene: 2. CDR3 sequence (DNA): TGCGCCAGCAGCCAAGAGGGGACTAGCAACAATGAGCAGTTCTTC. Residues: CASSQEGTSNNEQFF.

This clonotype appeared many times. The rearrangement uses TRBV6-4 and TRBJ2-1; D ambiguous. The CDR3 loop spans 15 amino acids. The V and J ends lost 3 bases and 0 bases respectively, with 9 bases between them. Germline loops: CDR1 MRHNA, CDR2 SNTAGT. The CDR3 DNA follows: TGTGCCAGCAGTGAGGTGGAGAGCTCCTACAATGAGCAGTTCTTC. Translating it yields CASSEVESSYNEQFF.

V gene TRBV2 combines with J gene TRBJ2-2, with D perhaps TRBD2 (5 bases). The CDR3 is 12 amino acids. Germline CDR1 and CDR2: SNHLY and FYNNEI. The germline V and J ends were trimmed by 6 bases and 7 bases, with 9 bases remaining between them. CDR3 sequence (DNA): TGTGCCAGCAGCCGGACTGACGGGGAGCTGTTTTTT. Translating gives CASSRTDGELFF.

The chain uses TRBV7-9 and TRBJ1-2; D gene ambiguous. The CDR3 is made up of 13 amino acids. The germline V gene encodes CDR1 SEHNR and CDR2 FQNEAQ (reference sequence). The V end lost 1 base, the J end lost 4 bases, and 7 bases lay between the germline ends. The CDR3 DNA reads as TGTGCCAGCAGCTTAGAAGGTCGCTATGGCTACACCTTC. Its translation: CASSLEGRYGYTF.

This clonotype was observed many times. The V gene is TRBV7-2, the J gene TRBJ2-4, with D possibly being TRBD1 (6 bases). The CDR3 sequence is 16 residues long. Germline-derived CDR1 and CDR2 are SGHTA and FQGNSA. Trimming cost V 5 bases and J 0 bases, with 14 bases left between them. The CDR3 sequence: CASSQDRLLAKNIQYF. DNA for the CDR3: TGTGCCAGCAGCCAAGACAGGCTACTAGCCAAAAACATTCAGTACTTC.

This clonotype was detected a few times. The gene calls are TRBV6-2 or TRBV6-3 and TRBJ1-2, with 12 bases that match TRBD1. J lost 5 bases, V lost 6 bases, and 4 bases had no gene match. The CDR3 runs to 14 residues. Germline V gives CDR1 MNHEY, CDR2 SVGEGT. CDR3 loop: CASRRDRGPYGYTF. CDR3 nucleotides: TGTGCCAGCAGACGGGACAGGGGGCCTTATGGCTACACCTTC.

This clonotype was picked up a small number of times. The V and J genes are TRBV6-1 and TRBJ2-5; possible D gene TRBD1, 5 bases. The germline CDR1 and CDR2 sequences are MNHNS and SASEGT. V shed 6 bases and J shed 1 base, with 18 bases lying between them. There are 16 residues in the CDR3. CDR3: CASSYSARQSQETQYF. Here the CDR3 DNA reads TGTGCCAGCAGCTACTCGGCCAGACAGTCCCAAGAGACCCAGTACTTC.

This clonotype occurred a few times. V gene TRBV9 combines with J gene TRBJ2-7; 13 bases fit TRBD2. The length of the CDR3 is 14 residues. The J segment lost 13 bases and the V segment lost 0 bases, leaving 7 bases of the junction unmatched. Germline values: CDR1 SGDLS, CDR2 YYNGEE. CDR3 loop: CASSVGGTSGALYF. The CDR3 DNA follows: TGTGCCAGCAGCGTAGGGGGGACTAGCGGGGCGCTTTACTTC.

Only a few counts were recorded for this clonotype. The chain employs TRBV4-2 and TRBJ2-7, with no clear D. Looked up from germline, CDR1 is LGHNA and CDR2 is YNFKEQ. The V end was cut by 0 bases, the J end by 5 bases, with 11 bases between. The CDR3 spans 14 residues. The CDR3 loop is CASSQDEAANEQYF. In DNA form, the CDR3 reads TGTGCCAGCAGCCAAGATGAGGCGGCTAACGAGCAGTACTTC.

The chain has TRBV4-1 and TRBJ2-2; D is unclear. Germline V gives CDR1 MGHRA, CDR2 YSYEKL. The CDR3 sequence is 16 residues long. Deletions cut 4 bases from V and 2 bases from J, with 14 bases between. The CDR3 sequence is CASSRETPTNTGELFF. CDR3 nucleotides: TGCGCCAGCAGCCGAGAGACTCCCACAAACACCGGGGAGCTGTTTTTT.

This clonotype was detected a few times. The chain recombines TRBV7-9 with TRBJ2-1; 8 positions match TRBD2. The CDR3 runs 19 residues. Germline trimming cut 3 bases from V and 5 bases from J; bases unmatched to any gene: 18. Germline lookup yields CDR1 SEHNR and CDR2 FQNEAQ (reference sequence). The chain's CDR3 is CASSLASGPTIAPNNEQFF. CDR3 DNA sequence: TGTGCCAGCAGCTTGGCTAGCGGGCCCACTATCGCCCCTAACAATGAGCAGTTCTTC.